This T cell receptor beta chain emerged from a study of shared clonotypes between healthy human individuals. Trimming cost V 4 bases and J 3 bases, with 16 bases left between them. Germline lookup yields CDR1 MRHNA and CDR2 SNTAGT. This CDR3 region has 16 residues. Assay used: immunoSEQ multiplex PCR; TCRdb lists only in-frame clones, some missing. The sample has around 2.5 million clones, under 95% seen once. This clonotype was obtained from a man between 18 and 35 years old in good health. Some clones in this sample may be carry-over from other donors' samples. This chain uses TRBV6-4 with TRBJ1-5, with D tentatively TRBD1 (6 bases). Source material: naive CD4+ T cells from PBMCs. Noted subset: CD45RA+ positively selected. CDR3 loop: CASSVRFGQINQPQHF. CDR3 nucleotide sequence: TGTGCCAGCAGTGTCAGGTTCGGACAGATCAATCAGCCCCAGCATTTT.